The sequence of this T cell receptor (beta chain) was determined in a study of blood T cell repertoires in COVID-19. Across the whole study: Samples taken during acute and convalescent COVID-19 were collected in the United States, Italy and Spain.

Profiled with immunoSEQ multiplex PCR; TCRdb holds only in-frame clones, not every one. The data contain 400,000 to 550,000 clones, roughly 85% of them singletons. Enrolled through a virtual design, the participants were between roughly 18 and 90 years of age and came from some 25 US areas. Clinical history reported by participants formed the basis on which cohorts were assigned. The germline V and J ends were trimmed by 8 bases and 6 bases, with 17 bases remaining between them. CDR1 is WNHNN, CDR2 SYGVQD, per germline (reference sequence). The CDR3 has 13 residues. The origin of this receptor is a young woman with acute COVID-19. This chain links TRBV10-1 with TRBJ2-7; possible D gene TRBD1, 7 bases. The sample consisted of PBMCs or T cells enriched from blood (not recorded which). DNA of the CDR3: TGCGCCAGCCGCGGGGCAGGGGGGCGCGAGCAGTACTTC. Its translation is CASRGAGGREQYF.